The entry below gives a single TCR beta chain sequence along with its context. One entry per CDR3 protein, called by TCRdb with MiXCR from the 5' RACE reads. This table has hundreds of thousands of distinct CDR3 sequences, less than 25% appearing once. The data were obtained in a study of T-cell memory formation after mild COVID-19. The CDR3 contains 14 residues. Per the germline V gene, CDR1 is LNHDA and CDR2 is SQIVND (reference sequence). V gave up 6 bases and J gave up 0 bases, with 12 bases separating them. This chain joins TRBV19 and TRBJ2-7; D is possibly TRBD2 (6 bases). Specimen: PBMCs or a T cell subset sorted from them (not recorded which). The TCR was taken from an adult woman who had mild COVID-19 (a few samples of this study predate the infection). Cell type and time point are not known. CDR3 coding DNA: TGTGCCAGTAGCATCGGAGGGAGCTCCTACGAGCAGTACTTC. Translating gives CASSIGGSSYEQYF.